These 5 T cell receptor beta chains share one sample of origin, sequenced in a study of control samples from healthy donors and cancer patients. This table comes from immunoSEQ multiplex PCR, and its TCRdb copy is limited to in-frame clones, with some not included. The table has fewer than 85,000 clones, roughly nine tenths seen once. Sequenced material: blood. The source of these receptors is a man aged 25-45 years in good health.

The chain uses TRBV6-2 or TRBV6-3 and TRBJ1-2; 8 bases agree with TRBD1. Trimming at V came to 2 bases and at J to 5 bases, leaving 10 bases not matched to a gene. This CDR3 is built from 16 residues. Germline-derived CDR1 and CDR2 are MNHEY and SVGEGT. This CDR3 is CASSYPPDRATYGYTF. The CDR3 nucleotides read TGTGCCAGCAGTTACCCCCCGGACAGGGCGACGTATGGCTACACCTTC.

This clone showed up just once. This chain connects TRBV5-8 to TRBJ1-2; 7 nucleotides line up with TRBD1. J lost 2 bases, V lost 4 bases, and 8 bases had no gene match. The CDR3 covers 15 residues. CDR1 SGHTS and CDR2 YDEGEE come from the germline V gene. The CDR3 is CASSRNLQGNYGYTF. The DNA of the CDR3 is TGTGCCAGCAGCCGAAACCTACAGGGGAACTATGGCTACACCTTC.

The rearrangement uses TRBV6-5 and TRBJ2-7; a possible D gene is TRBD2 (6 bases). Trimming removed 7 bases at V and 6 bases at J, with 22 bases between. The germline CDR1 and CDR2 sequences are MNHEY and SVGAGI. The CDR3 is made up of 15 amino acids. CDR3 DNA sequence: TGTGCCAGCAAGGTAGGATTAGCGGCGTTCGGCGAGCAGTACTTC. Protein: CASKVGLAAFGEQYF.

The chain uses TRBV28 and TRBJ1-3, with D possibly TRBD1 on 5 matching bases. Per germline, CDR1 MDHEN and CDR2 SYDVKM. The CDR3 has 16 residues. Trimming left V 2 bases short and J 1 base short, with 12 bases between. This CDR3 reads CASSLMMGGSGNTIYF. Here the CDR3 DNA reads TGTGCCAGCAGTTTAATGATGGGGGGATCTGGAAACACCATATATTTT.

The CDR3 is CSVGWGTSDNEQFF. The CDR3 DNA reads as TGCAGCGTTGGATGGGGGACTAGTGACAATGAGCAGTTCTTC. The chain couples TRBV29-1 to TRBJ2-1, with 8 nucleotides matching TRBD2. Germline V lookup: CDR1 SQVTM, CDR2 ANQGSEA. V lost 4 bases and J lost 5; bases outside the gene matches: 7. The CDR3 has 14 residues.